A single sample gave rise to the 12 T cell receptor beta chains below, sequenced in a study of blood T cells in healthy people across ages. A J-beta primer mix and a sample-barcoded 5' primer were used in a second PCR of roughly 6 to 12 cycles. TCRdb re-called the 5' RACE reads with MiXCR, one entry per CDR3 protein. The repertoire includes around 1,700,000 distinct CDR3 sequences, roughly 30% of them detected once, and less than 9.5% sits in the top ten. Sequencing was carried out using blood. These receptors came from a woman aged 25 to 39 in good health.

The rearrangement joins TRBV12-5 to TRBJ1-5; possible D gene TRBD1, 5 bases. Germline lookup yields CDR1 LGHNT and CDR2 FRNRAP. There are 15 residues in the CDR3. The V end lost 1 base, the J end lost 4 bases, and 11 bases lay between the germline ends. This CDR3 is CASGLAAGANQPQHF. In nucleotides, the CDR3 is TGTGCTAGTGGTTTGGCTGCTGGGGCTAATCAGCCCCAGCATTTT.

Remarks on this clonotype: Mismatch with germline at one junction end may stem from a read error. The rearrangement links TRBV7-9 to TRBJ1-1; D ambiguous. Germline V lookup: CDR1 SEHNR, CDR2 FQNEAQ (reference sequence). The CDR3 runs to 14 residues. The CDR3 coding sequence is TGTGCCAGCAGTTTAGATTTGGGTCGACTAGAAGCTTTCTTT. Protein: CASSLDLGRLEAFF.

This clonotype has more than one count but fewer than ten. The chain carries TRBV6-5 and TRBJ2-7; 13 bases agree with TRBD2. Per germline, CDR1 MNHEY and CDR2 SVGAGI. Trimming took 0 bases from V and 7 from J; bases not matched to a gene: 6. This CDR3 region has 16 residues. The CDR3 here is CASSYSGTSGRAEQYF. The CDR3 DNA reads as TGTGCCAGCAGTTACTCTGGCACTAGCGGGAGGGCTGAGCAGTACTTC.

This clonotype was seen only a few times. This rearrangement joins TRBV29-1 to TRBJ1-1, with TRBD1 as a possible D gene (5 bases). Trimming took off 4 bases at V and 3 bases at J, with 12 bases between the two ends. Germline lookup yields CDR1 SQVTM and CDR2 ANQGSEA. The CDR3 totals 13 residues. The CDR3 nucleotides read TGCAGCGTTGGGGGGGTTAGCGACACTGAAGCTTTCTTT. Translation: CSVGGVSDTEAFF.

This clonotype was found many times. This chain links TRBV5-1 with TRBJ2-7, with D perhaps matching TRBD2 (5 bases). The CDR3 has 13 residues. Trimming removed 6 bases from V and 4 bases from J, with 14 bases in between. Germline CDR1 and CDR2: SGHRS and YFSETQ. CDR3 protein: CASIPSPGYEQYF. The CDR3 DNA is TGCGCCAGCATCCCCTCGCCGGGATACGAGCAGTACTTC.

In this sample, this clonotype turned up many times. The genes are TRBV15 and TRBJ2-1, with 7 nucleotides matching TRBD2. The CDR3 totals 17 residues. With V trimmed by 2 bases and J by 5 bases, 12 bases remained unmatched. From germline, CDR1 is LNHNV and CDR2 YYDKDF (reference sequence). The chain's CDR3 is CATSRPTKLADHNEQFF. The CDR3 region has the DNA TGTGCCACCAGCAGACCCACTAAGCTAGCGGACCACAATGAGCAGTTCTTC.

This clonotype was recorded at least ten times. The chain combines TRBV7-2 with TRBJ2-7, with D perhaps TRBD1 or TRBD2 (5 bases each). The CDR3 loop spans 15 amino acids. Trimming stripped 4 bases from V and 2 bases from J, with 15 bases between. The germline gives CDR1 SGHTA, CDR2 FQGNSA. CDR3 DNA sequence: TGTGCCAGCAGCTCGGGGCTTAGCCCCCCCTACGAGCAGTACTTC. Its translation is CASSSGLSPPYEQYF.

This clonotype has just one count. A much larger clone differs by one base, so this may be a read error. The CDR3 coding sequence is TGTACCAGCAGTCCAACGGGGACAGCGAACATTCAGTACTTC. Translated, it gives CTSSPTGTANIQYF. This rearrangement joins TRBV12-3 or TRBV12-4 to TRBJ2-4; TRBD1 aligns across 7 bases. The CDR3 is made up of 14 amino acids.

This clonotype was seen more than once but under ten times. The chain is built from TRBV9 and TRBJ1-1, with no clear D. Between the trimmed V and J ends, which lost 0 bases and 4 bases, there was a span of 10 bases. The germline V gene has CDR1 SGDLS and CDR2 YYNGEE. The CDR3 is 14 residues long. CDR3 nucleotides: TGTGCCAGCAGCGTAGGGGGTCCGCTCACTGAAGCTTTCTTT. Its protein product is CASSVGGPLTEAFF.

This chain uses TRBV25-1 with TRBJ2-7; D tentatively reads TRBD1 or TRBD2 (5 bases each). Between the trimmed V and J ends, which lost 10 bases and 1 base, there was a span of 14 bases. The CDR3 totals 13 residues. Looked up from germline, CDR1 is MGHDK and CDR2 is SYGVNS. CDR3 nucleotide sequence: TGTGCCACTAGGGACCGACTTTCCTACGAGCAGTACTTC. Translating it yields CATRDRLSYEQYF.

The CDR3 sequence: CASSVRQETPNEQFF. The DNA of the CDR3 is TGTGCCAGCAGCGTAAGACAGGAGACTCCCAATGAGCAGTTCTTC. The chain is built from TRBV7-9 and TRBJ2-1; maybe TRBD1 (6 bases). There are 15 residues in the CDR3. Trimming took off 5 bases at V and 6 bases at J, with 17 bases between the two ends. The V gene's germline CDR1 is SEHNR and CDR2 FQNEAQ (reference sequence).

This clonotype was observed a handful of times. The rearrangement joins TRBV2 to TRBJ2-5; weak D call: TRBD2 (6 bases). Per germline, CDR1 SNHLY and CDR2 FYNNEI. V gave up 6 bases and J gave up 4 bases, with 18 bases separating them. CDR3 length: 15 residues. CDR3 amino acids: CASRKGRETGETQYF. CDR3 in DNA: TGTGCCAGCAGGAAGGGCCGGGAGACTGGAGAGACCCAGTACTTC.